This T cell receptor (beta chain) was identified in a study of CXCR3-negative and CXCR3-positive naive CD8 T cells. The length of the CDR3 is 14 residues. The germline V gene encodes CDR1 SQVTM and CDR2 ANQGSEA. The TRB libraries of cDNA were built by UMI-labeled 5' RACE. TCRdb re-called the 5' RACE reads, yielding one record per CDR3 amino acid sequence without DNA. Its listing shows about 130,000 distinct CDR3 sequences. Comment on this clonotype: Its antigen is unknown.

Study-level findings and limits: Most assays used freshly isolated PBMCs, as cryopreservation partially reduced CXCR3. Each naive subset displayed comparably high diversity, whereas memory CD8+ cells displayed much lower diversity. CXCR3-expressing naive cells carried TRB CDR3s more hydrophobic than those of CXCR3-negative naive cells.

The TCR was taken from a human donor in good health. Some clones in this sample may be carry-over from other donors' samples. The sequenced material came from naive CXCR3- CD8+ T cells from blood. Subset of the sample: CD45RO-CCR7+CD27+CD95- naive CD8+ T cells lacking CXCR3 (TNR3-). This chain connects TRBV29-1 to TRBJ2-1; TCRdb selects TRBD2, and the lack of DNA leaves this call unchecked. CDR3 loop: CSVEAGVREGEHFF.